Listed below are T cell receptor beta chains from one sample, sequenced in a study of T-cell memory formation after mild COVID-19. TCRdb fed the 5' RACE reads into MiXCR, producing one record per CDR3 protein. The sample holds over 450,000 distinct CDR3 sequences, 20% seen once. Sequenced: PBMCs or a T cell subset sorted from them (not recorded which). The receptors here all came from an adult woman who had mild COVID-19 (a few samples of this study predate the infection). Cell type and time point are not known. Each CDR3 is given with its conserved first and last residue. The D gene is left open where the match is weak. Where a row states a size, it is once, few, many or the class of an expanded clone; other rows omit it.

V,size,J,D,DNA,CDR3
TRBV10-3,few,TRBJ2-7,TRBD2,TGTGCCATCAGTGGGGTCAAACTAGCGGGAGAATGGGACGAGCAGTACTTC,CAISGVKLAGEWDEQYF
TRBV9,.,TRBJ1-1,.,TGTGCCAGCAGCGTAGACTTGGTATCGGAAGCTTTCTTT,CASSVDLVSEAFF
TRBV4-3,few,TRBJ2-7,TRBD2,TGCGCCAGCAGCCAGCAAACTAGCGGTGCCGGGGGCGAGCAGTACTTC,CASSQQTSGAGGEQYF
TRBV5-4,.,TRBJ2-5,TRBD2,TGTGCCAGCGGCGGGGGGGGAGGAGAGACCCAGTACTTC,CASGGGGGETQYF
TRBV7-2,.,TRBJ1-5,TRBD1,TGTGCCAGCAGCGGGACAGGGGGGTGGAATCAGCCCCAGCATTTT,CASSGTGGWNQPQHF
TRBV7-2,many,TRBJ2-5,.,TGTGCCAGCAGCTTAGCGGGACGGGGGGAGACCCAGTACTTC,CASSLAGRGETQYF
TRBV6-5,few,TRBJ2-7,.,TGTGCCAGCAGCCTTAAGACACCTGGGTCCTACGAGCAGTACTTC,CASSLKTPGSYEQYF
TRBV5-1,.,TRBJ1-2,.,TGCGCCAGCAGCTTGGACCAGGGGAGGGATTATGGCTACACCTTC,CASSLDQGRDYGYTF
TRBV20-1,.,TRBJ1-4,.,TGCAGTGCTCCGGAGGGAACAGGGACCTTGGGATATGAAAAACTGTTTTTT,CSAPEGTGTLGYEKLFF
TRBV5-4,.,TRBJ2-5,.,TGTACCAGCAGCTTGGGGGCGGGAGAGACCCAGTACTTC,CTSSLGAGETQYF
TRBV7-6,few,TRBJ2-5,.,TGTGCCAGCAGCTCCCTTTTGGAGCGATCACATGAAGAGACCCAGTACTTC,CASSSLLERSHEETQYF
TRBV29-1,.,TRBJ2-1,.,TGCAGCGTTGAAGAAGGTCAGGGCCTCAATGAGCAGTTCTTC,CSVEEGQGLNEQFF
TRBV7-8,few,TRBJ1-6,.,TGTGCCAGCAGCCCGACACTTTGGACACCGAATTCACCCCTCCACTTT,CASSPTLWTPNSPLHF
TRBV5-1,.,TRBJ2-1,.,TGCGCCAGCAGCTACCGACAAGGGACAGAGCAGTTCTTC,CASSYRQGTEQFF
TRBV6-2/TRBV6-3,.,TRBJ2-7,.,TGTGCCAGCAGTTCGATAGACACCTACGAGCAGTACTTC,CASSSIDTYEQYF
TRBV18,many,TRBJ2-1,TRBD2,TGTGCCAGCTCACCATATGCGCGGGGGTTCTACAATGAGCAGTTCTTC,CASSPYARGFYNEQFF
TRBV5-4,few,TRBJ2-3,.,TGTGCCAGCAGCTTGTCGGGCGGGGCCATCACAGATACGCAGTATTTT,CASSLSGGAITDTQYF
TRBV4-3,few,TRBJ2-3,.,TGCGCCAGCAGCCAAGATGAAAGGCGGGGAGGCACAGATACGCAGTATTTT,CASSQDERRGGTDTQYF
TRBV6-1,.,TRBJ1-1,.,TGTGCCAGTACCGACAGCCCGTACACTGAAGCTTTCTTT,CASTDSPYTEAFF
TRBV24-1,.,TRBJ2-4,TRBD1,TGTGCCACCAGTGGAGTCGCGGCCAGGGGGCGAGACATTCAGTACTTC,CATSGVAARGRDIQYF
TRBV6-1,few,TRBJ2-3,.,TGTGCCAGCAGTGTTTCAAGGTCGGCCACAGATACGCAGTATTTT,CASSVSRSATDTQYF
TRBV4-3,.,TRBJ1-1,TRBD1,TGCGCCAGCAGCCACGACCGGGACAGATTGAACACTGAAGCTTTCTTT,CASSHDRDRLNTEAFF